These 2 T cell receptor beta chains were sequenced from one sample in a study of long-term antiretroviral therapy in people with HIV. Survey-level immunoSEQ v3.0 assays were run. Generated by immunoSEQ multiplex PCR, the TCRdb table keeps only in-frame clones and is missing some. The sample records about 32,000 clones, about 98% being singletons. Specimen: unsorted PBMCs, collected 7.6 years after starting antiretroviral therapy. These receptors came from a man between 25 and 39 years old with HIV.

This chain joins TRBV9 and TRBJ2-2; 8 bases line up with TRBD2. Unmatched junction bases numbered 2, after V lost 3 bases and J lost 1 base. The germline gives CDR1 SGDLS, CDR2 YYNGEE. The CDR3 is 15 amino acids. CDR3 sequence reads: CASSASGLNTGELFF. CDR3 sequence (DNA): TGTGCCAGCAGCGCTAGCGGGTTGAACACCGGGGAGCTGTTTTTT.

The chain is built from TRBV20-1 and TRBJ2-5, with D possibly matching TRBD1 (6 bases). Germline-derived CDR1 and CDR2 are DFQATT and SNEGSKA (reference sequence). Deletions cut 8 bases from V and 5 bases from J, with 12 bases between. The CDR3 contains 11 residues. The CDR3 DNA reads as TGCAGTCTACAGGGCGGGGAGACCCAGTACTTC. It yields the protein CSLQGGETQYF.